These 31 T cell receptor beta chains were sequenced from one sample in a study of T-cell reconstitution after alpha-beta-depleted transplantation in children. Preparation of the TCRbeta library involved a method that used unique molecular identifiers. TCRdb analysed the PCR reads with MiXCR anew, one entry per CDR3 protein. The table has 450,000 to 550,000 distinct CDR3 sequences, 11% seen once; the top ten hold approximately 15%. Sample: PBMCs, mostly from graft donor cells, taken 180 days after TCRalphabeta/CD19-depleted stem cell transplant. Receptor source: a female patient aged 2-10 years who had a stem cell transplant for aplastic anemia, so the T cells may come from the graft donor.

The rearrangement uses TRBV6-5 and TRBJ2-7; 9 bases are shared with TRBD2. With V trimmed by 0 bases and J by 2 bases, 2 bases remained unmatched. CDR1 MNHEY and CDR2 SVGAGI come from the germline V gene. The CDR3 is 15 residues long. CDR3 DNA: TGTGCCAGCAGTTACTCGGCTAGCGGGGCCTACGAGCAGTACTTC. Residues: CASSYSASGAYEQYF.

This clonotype was seen a handful of times. The chain is built from TRBV11-2 and TRBJ2-1, with D possibly TRBD1 on 7 matching bases. CDR1 and CDR2 (germline): SGHAT, FQNNGV. The CDR3 is made up of 17 amino acids. V was shortened by 4 bases and J by 7 bases, with 23 bases between the two germline ends. The CDR3, as DNA: TGTGCCAGCAGCTCTAGGCCCCAATCGACAGGGAGGAATGAGCAGTTCTTC. Protein: CASSSRPQSTGRNEQFF.

This clonotype has more than one count but fewer than ten. The gene calls are TRBV6-2 or TRBV6-3 and TRBJ2-7; D is perhaps TRBD2 (6 bases). Trimming removed 5 bases from V and 2 bases from J, with 19 bases in between. This CDR3 contains 16 residues. Germline V CDR1 and CDR2: MNHEY, SVGEGT. The CDR3 sequence: CASSQPRPASAYEQYF. Written as DNA, the CDR3 is TGTGCCAGCAGTCAACCTAGGCCGGCTAGCGCCTACGAGCAGTACTTC.

The rearrangement uses TRBV5-1 and TRBJ1-2; D remains ambiguous. Trimming took off 4 bases at V and 4 bases at J, with 5 bases between the two ends. Germline assignment: CDR1 SGHRS and CDR2 YFSETQ. This CDR3 is 11 amino acids long. The CDR3 here is CASSGTYGYTF. The DNA for the CDR3 is TGCGCCAGCAGCGGTACCTATGGCTACACCTTC.

The chain has TRBV7-8 and TRBJ2-7; TRBD2 is a possible D gene (6 bases). There are 16 residues in the CDR3. Looked up from germline, CDR1 is SGHVS and CDR2 is FQNEAQ. V was clipped by 5 bases and J by 2 bases, with 19 bases between them. CDR3 region: CASSIGRTSPAYEQYF. The CDR3 DNA sequence: TGTGCCAGCAGCATAGGGCGAACTAGCCCAGCCTACGAGCAGTACTTC.

This clonotype was counted many times. J is TRBJ2-5 and V is TRBV18, with a possible D match to TRBD2 (6 bases). The CDR3 length is 15 residues. The V end lost 2 bases, the J end lost 5 bases, and 15 bases lay between the germline ends. Germline V gene sequence: CDR1 KGHSH, CDR2 LQKENI. This CDR3 is CASSPFIGAGETQYF. The CDR3 coding sequence is TGTGCCAGCTCACCATTCATTGGGGCGGGGGAGACCCAGTACTTC.

The chain employs TRBV24-1 and TRBJ2-2; D call uncertain. The germline V gene has CDR1 KGHDR and CDR2 SFDVKD. Trimming removed 1 base at V and 4 bases at J, with 21 bases between. The CDR3 is 19 residues long. This chain's CDR3 is CATSDFRESRMPGTGELFF. The CDR3 DNA is TGTGCCACCAGTGATTTCCGAGAGTCCAGGATGCCAGGCACCGGGGAGCTGTTTTTT.

This clonotype has only a few counts. The V gene is TRBV30, the J gene TRBJ1-1; possible D gene TRBD1, 5 bases. The CDR3 extends over 11 amino acids. The V end was cut by 3 bases, the J end by 8 bases, with 10 bases between. Germline V CDR1 and CDR2: GTSNPN, SVGIG (reference sequence). The DNA of the CDR3 is TGTGCCTGGAGCCTCAGGGTGGAAGCTTTCTTT. It codes for CAWSLRVEAFF.

In its sample, this clonotype was seen a few times. The chain has TRBV12-3 or TRBV12-4 and TRBJ2-1, with a possible D match to TRBD2 (6 bases). V was trimmed by 8 bases and J by 6 bases, leaving 20 bases between them. This CDR3 comprises 15 residues. The CDR3 spells CASCPVAPGVNEQFF. The DNA of the CDR3 is TGTGCCAGCTGCCCGGTGGCCCCGGGGGTCAATGAGCAGTTCTTC.

The chain couples TRBV5-1 to TRBJ1-1, with 8 bases identical to TRBD1. Per germline, CDR1 SGHRS and CDR2 YFSETQ. Unmatched junction bases numbered 6, after V lost 4 bases and J lost 1 base. This CDR3 has 15 residues. The CDR3 region is CASSTDRDKNTEAFF. The DNA for the CDR3 is TGCGCCAGCAGCACGGACAGGGACAAGAACACTGAAGCTTTCTTT.

In its sample, this clonotype was seen a few times. The chain joins TRBV28 to TRBJ1-2; TRBD1 might be the D (5 bases). The ends were cut back, 5 bases at V and 7 bases at J, with 17 bases in the middle. Germline V gives CDR1 MDHEN, CDR2 SYDVKM. This CDR3 comprises 14 residues. CDR3 region: CASSPGPLTGGYTF. CDR3 sequence (DNA): TGTGCCAGCAGTCCTGGGCCTCTCACAGGTGGCTACACCTTC.

There are a few counts of this clonotype. V is TRBV7-9 and J is TRBJ2-7; TRBD1 matches 7 bases. CDR3 length: 14 amino acids. CDR1 and CDR2 from the germline V gene are SEHNR and FQNEAQ (reference sequence). The ends lost 4 bases at V and 3 bases at J; junction bases unmatched: 6. The CDR3 coding sequence is TGTGCCAGCAGCTACTCCGGGACAGACTACGAGCAGTACGTC. Its translation is CASSYSGTDYEQYV.

This clonotype has more than one count but fewer than ten. V is TRBV5-1 and J is TRBJ2-1; 13 bases are a match to TRBD2. CDR1 and CDR2 from the germline V gene are SGHRS and YFSETQ. The CDR3 is 14 residues long. V lost 6 bases and J lost 6; bases outside the gene matches: 3. CDR3 loop: CASKWTSGSNEQFF. The CDR3 DNA reads TGCGCCAGCAAGTGGACTAGCGGGAGCAATGAGCAGTTCTTC.

This clonotype was seen ten or more times. As DNA, the CDR3 is TGTGCCAGCAGTTCCACTCCGAGGAATGCTTTCTTT. Translating gives CASSSTPRNAFF. The J gene is TRBJ1-1, the V gene TRBV6-2 or TRBV6-3, with D unclear. This CDR3 has 12 amino acids. Germline V lookup: CDR1 MNHEY, CDR2 SVGEGT. V lost 4 bases and J lost 11, with 14 bases in between.

Of note for this clonotype: One end of the junction does not line up with germline, which may come from a read error. This chain links TRBV7-9 with TRBJ2-1; 8 bases fit TRBD2. CDR3 length: 16 amino acids. CDR1 and CDR2 from the germline V gene are SEHNR and FQNEAQ (reference sequence). CDR3 loop: CTSIPPSVSGIWEQFF. The CDR3 bases are TGTACCAGCATCCCTCCATCCGTTAGCGGGATTTGGGAGCAGTTCTTC.

This clonotype occurred a few times. The V call is TRBV20-1, the J call TRBJ2-7, with a possible D match to TRBD2 (5 bases). The CDR3 consists of 14 residues. V dropped 0 bases and J dropped 6 bases, with 15 bases sitting between them. Germline CDR1 DFQATT, CDR2 SNEGSKA (reference sequence). The CDR3 DNA is TGCAGTGCTAGAGATGGGAGAGGACTCCCCGAGCAGTACTTC. Protein product: CSARDGRGLPEQYF.

The chain combines TRBV15 with TRBJ2-5; D remains unclear. V was cut by 1 base and J by 5 bases, with 23 bases left in between. CDR1 is LNHNV and CDR2 is YYDKDF in the germline V gene (reference sequence). This CDR3 contains 18 residues. DNA for the CDR3: TGTGCCACCAGCAGAGCGGAGTTGTTGCGGACGCTACGGGAGACCCAGTACTTC. Translated: CATSRAELLRTLRETQYF.

The table lists this clonotype with many counts. The V and J genes are TRBV12-3 or TRBV12-4 and TRBJ2-7; D unresolved. This CDR3 contains 14 residues. Trimming cost V 3 bases and J 2 bases, with 11 bases left between them. CDR3 nucleotide sequence: TGTGCCAGCAGTTTTCTGGACGTGGCCTACGAGCAGTACTTC. This translates into CASSFLDVAYEQYF.

The sample holds a few counts of this clonotype. The chain links TRBV5-1 to TRBJ1-1, with TRBD1 as a possible D gene (6 bases). With 4 bases removed from V and 2 bases from J, the gap between germline ends came to 12 bases. The CDR3 is made up of 14 amino acids. CDR1 and CDR2 (germline): SGHRS, YFSETQ. The CDR3 DNA reads TGCGCCAGCAGCGTCGACAGGCCAAACACTGAAGCTTTCTTT. As protein: CASSVDRPNTEAFF. Together with reference TRBV5-1 and TRBJ1-1, the CDR3 gives the full variable domain: KAGVTQTPRYLIKTRGQQVTLSCSPISGHRSVSWYQQTPGQGLQFLFEYFSETQRNKGNFPGRFSGRQFSNSRSEMNVSTLELGDSALYLCASSVDRPNTEAFFGQGTRLTVV.

CDR3 amino acids: CASSPGGRLYNEQFF. In DNA, the CDR3 is TGCGCCAGCAGCCCTGGCGGGAGGCTCTACAATGAGCAGTTCTTC. V gene TRBV4-3 combines with J gene TRBJ2-1; TRBD2 matches 8 bases. Germline lookup yields CDR1 LGHNA and CDR2 YSLEER. V trimming: 4 bases; J trimming: 3 bases; junction bases outside the gene matches: 5. The CDR3 runs 15 residues.

This clonotype has ten or more counts. The rearrangement links TRBV18 to TRBJ2-1; D gene uncertain. This CDR3 has 14 residues. Trimming shortened V by 1 base and J by 4 bases, and 8 bases separated the two germline ends. CDR1 and CDR2 from the germline V gene are KGHSH and LQKENI. CDR3 DNA: TGTGCCAGCTCACCACGGTCTACATACAATGAGCAGTTCTTC. Encoded protein: CASSPRSTYNEQFF.

The rearrangement links TRBV7-9 to TRBJ1-2; possible D gene TRBD1, 6 bases. The V gene's germline CDR1 is SEHNR and CDR2 FQNEAQ (reference sequence). CDR3 size: 17 residues. V was trimmed by 7 bases and J by 5 bases, leaving 26 bases between them. The CDR3 DNA reads TGTGCCAGCATCACCTCGGACGAGAGACTGAGGGGGTATGGCTACACCTTC. Translating gives CASITSDERLRGYGYTF.

The chain recombines TRBV7-9 with TRBJ1-5; D uncertain. Germline assignment: CDR1 SEHNR and CDR2 FQNEAQ (reference sequence). The CDR3 runs 16 residues. V was pared by 1 base and J by 3 bases, with 13 bases between. CDR3 in DNA: TGTGCCAGCAGCTTAGAGGACGGAACTTTCAATCAGCCCCAGCATTTT. Protein: CASSLEDGTFNQPQHF.

The V gene is TRBV12-5, the J gene TRBJ2-1, with a tentative D call TRBD2 (6 bases). The V gene's germline CDR1 is LGHNT and CDR2 FRNRAP. There are 15 residues in the CDR3. Trimming took 2 bases from V and 3 from J, leaving 11 bases between them. CDR3: CASGLLGSGYNEQFF. CDR3 sequence (DNA): TGTGCTAGTGGTTTGCTAGGTAGCGGCTACAATGAGCAGTTCTTC.

V usage is TRBV28 and J usage is TRBJ2-1; 9 bases line up with TRBD1. The CDR3 has 18 residues. Germline V lookup: CDR1 MDHEN, CDR2 SYDVKM. With 3 bases clipped from V and 5 bases from J, the junction kept 14 bases outside the gene matches. The CDR3 is CASSFPPPRDREHNEQFF. The CDR3, as DNA: TGTGCCAGCAGTTTTCCCCCCCCCAGGGACAGGGAACACAATGAGCAGTTCTTC. Full variable domain (missing parts from reference TRBV28 and TRBJ2-1): DVKVTQSSRYLVKRTGEKVFLECVQDMDHENMFWYRQDPGLGLRLIYFSYDVKMKEKGDIPEGYSVSREKKERFSLILESASTNQTSMYLCASSFPPPRDREHNEQFFGPGTRLTVL.

This chain links TRBV7-8 with TRBJ2-7; 10 bases match TRBD1. Trimming took 8 bases from V and 4 from J; bases not matched to a gene: 5. The CDR3 sequence is 13 residues long. Germline lookup yields CDR1 SGHVS and CDR2 FQNEAQ. The CDR3 nucleotides read TGTGCCAGCGGAGACAGGGGGCTATACGAGCAGTACTTC. Translating it yields CASGDRGLYEQYF. Supplemented by reference TRBV7-8 and TRBJ2-7, the full variable domain reads GAGVSQSPRYKVAKRGQDVALRCDPISGHVSLFWYQQALGQGPEFLTYFQNEAQLDKSGLPSDRFFAERPEGSVSTLKIQRTQQEDSAVYLCASGDRGLYEQYFGPGTRLTVT.

CDR3 nucleotides: TGCAGTGCTCCGGACACGAACACTGAAGCTTTCTTT. Protein: CSAPDTNTEAFF. The J gene is TRBJ1-1, the V gene TRBV20-1; D may be TRBD1 (5 bases). This CDR3 has 12 amino acids. The germline V gene has CDR1 DFQATT and CDR2 SNEGSKA (reference sequence). Trimming stripped 5 bases from V and 1 base from J, with 8 bases between.

The V gene is TRBV7-8, the J gene TRBJ2-2, with D possibly being TRBD1 (5 bases). Germline values: CDR1 SGHVS, CDR2 FQNEAQ. V lost 5 bases, J lost 6 bases, and 16 bases lay in between. There are 15 residues in the CDR3. CDR3 amino acids: CASSPPLRGAGELFF. The DNA of the CDR3 is TGTGCCAGCAGCCCGCCCCTTAGGGGTGCCGGGGAGCTGTTTTTT.

CDR3 bases: TGTGCCAGCAGCCACATTCCACTTAGCGGGAACGAGCAGTACTTC. As protein: CASSHIPLSGNEQYF. The chain couples TRBV3-1 to TRBJ2-7, with 8 bases lining up with TRBD2. The junction had 9 bases not matched to a gene; V was cut back by 3 bases and J by 5 bases. The CDR3 covers 15 residues. Germline CDR1 LGHDT, CDR2 YNNKEL (reference sequence).

This chain joins TRBV6-2 or TRBV6-3 and TRBJ1-1; D is perhaps TRBD1 (5 bases). The CDR3 has 15 amino acids. With 0 bases removed from V and 4 bases from J, the gap between germline ends came to 12 bases. CDR1 and CDR2 from the germline V gene are MNHEY and SVGEGT. The CDR3 loop reads CASSYSRGVGTEAFF. CDR3 DNA sequence: TGTGCCAGCAGTTACTCGAGAGGGGTCGGCACTGAAGCTTTCTTT.

The CDR3 region is CASSLAWDSLQETQYF. For the CDR3, the DNA is TGTGCCAGCAGCTTAGCCTGGGACAGCCTCCAAGAGACCCAGTACTTC. V is TRBV7-9 and J is TRBJ2-5, with TRBD1 matching 7 bases. CDR1 and CDR2 (germline): SEHNR, FQNEAQ (reference sequence). The V gene end was trimmed by 0 bases and the J gene end by 1 base; junction bases not matched to a gene: 5. The CDR3 extends over 16 amino acids.